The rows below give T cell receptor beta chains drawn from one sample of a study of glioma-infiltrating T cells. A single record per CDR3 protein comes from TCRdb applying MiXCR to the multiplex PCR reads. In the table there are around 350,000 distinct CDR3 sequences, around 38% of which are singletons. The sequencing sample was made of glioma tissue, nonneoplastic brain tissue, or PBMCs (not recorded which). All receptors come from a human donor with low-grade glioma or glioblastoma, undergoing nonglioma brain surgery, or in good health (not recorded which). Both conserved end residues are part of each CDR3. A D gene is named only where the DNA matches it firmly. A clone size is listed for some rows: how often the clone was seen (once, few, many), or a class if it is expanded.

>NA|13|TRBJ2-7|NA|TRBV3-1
TGTGCCAGCAGCCAAAGGGGTGGGGACGAGCAGTACTTC
CASSQRGGDEQYF
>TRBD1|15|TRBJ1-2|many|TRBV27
TGTGCCAGCAGTCCACCCCGGGACAGGGGGCGAGGCTACACCTTC
CASSPPRDRGRGYTF
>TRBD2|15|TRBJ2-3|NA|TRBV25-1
TGTGCCTGCAGTGTGTGGCGCGGGGGACTGGATACGCAGTATTTT
CACSVWRGGLDTQYF
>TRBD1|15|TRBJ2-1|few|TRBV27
TGTGCCAGCAGTTTAGGGACAGGGCCCCACAATGAGCAGTTCTTC
CASSLGTGPHNEQFF
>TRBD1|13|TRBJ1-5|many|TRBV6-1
TGTGCCAGCAGGACAGGGAATAATCAGCCCCAGCATTTT
CASRTGNNQPQHF
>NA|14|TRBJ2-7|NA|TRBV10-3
TGTGCCATCAGTGATTTGGCGGGAACCTACGAGCAGTACTTC
CAISDLAGTYEQYF
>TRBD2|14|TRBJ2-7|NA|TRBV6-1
TGTGCCAGCAGTCTCGGACTAGAGACCTACGAGCAGTACTTC
CASSLGLETYEQYF
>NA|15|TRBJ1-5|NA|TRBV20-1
TGCAGTGCTAGAGATCGGGCAGGGTCTACTCAGCTCCAGCATTTT
CSARDRAGSTQLQHF
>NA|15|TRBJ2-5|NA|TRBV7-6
TGTGCCAGCAGCTTATACGCAGGGGACCAAGAGACCCAGTACTTC
CASSLYAGDQETQYF
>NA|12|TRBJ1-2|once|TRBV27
TGTGCCAGCAGACATACAGTCTATGGCTACACCTTC
CASRHTVYGYTF
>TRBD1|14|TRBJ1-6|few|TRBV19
TGTGCCAGTAGTGTGACAGGGAGGAATTCACCCCTCCACTTT
CASSVTGRNSPLHF
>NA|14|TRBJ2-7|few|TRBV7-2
TGTGCCAGCAGCCCCGGTCCCATGTCACACGAGCAGTACTTC
CASSPGPMSHEQYF
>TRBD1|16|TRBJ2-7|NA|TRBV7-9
TGTGCCAGCAGACCAACCGGGACAGGGGGCAATTACGAGCAGTACTTC
CASRPTGTGGNYEQYF
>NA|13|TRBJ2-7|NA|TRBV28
TGTGCCAGCAGCACTGGGGGCCAATGGGAGCAGTACTTC
CASSTGGQWEQYF
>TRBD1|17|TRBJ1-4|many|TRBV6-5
TGTGCCAGCAGTTACGTCTGGCAGGGGGCTGATAATGAAAAACTGTTTTTT
CASSYVWQGADNEKLFF
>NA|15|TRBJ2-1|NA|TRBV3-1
TGTGCCAGCAGCCAAGAAGGGGCTAGCGTATACGAGCAGTTCTTC
CASSQEGASVYEQFF
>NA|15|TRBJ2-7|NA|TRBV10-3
TGTGCCATCAGTCTGAGGCAGGGCATCTCCTACGAGCAGTACTTC
CAISLRQGISYEQYF
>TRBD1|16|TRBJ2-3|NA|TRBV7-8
TGTGCCAGCAGCTTAGACCCGACAGGGGCCTTAGATACGCAGTATTTT
CASSLDPTGALDTQYF
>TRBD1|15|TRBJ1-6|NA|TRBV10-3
TGTGCCATCAGGGAACGGGACAGGGAGGGTTCACCCCTCCACTTT
CAIRERDREGSPLHF
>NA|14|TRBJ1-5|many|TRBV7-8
TGTGCCAGCAGCTTTGAGGGGTCGGGCCAGCCCCAGCATTTT
CASSFEGSGQPQHF
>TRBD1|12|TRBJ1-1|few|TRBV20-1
TGCAGTGCCAATGACAGGGCCTTTGAAGCTTTCTTT
CSANDRAFEAFF
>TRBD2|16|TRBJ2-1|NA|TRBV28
TGTGCCAGCAGTTCGAACACGGGACTAGAATCCAATGAGCAGTTCTTC
CASSSNTGLESNEQFF
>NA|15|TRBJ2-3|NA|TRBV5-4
TGTGCCAGCAGCCAGTGGACAGAGCGCACAGATACGCAGTATTTT
CASSQWTERTDTQYF
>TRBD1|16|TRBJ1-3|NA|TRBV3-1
TGTGCCAGCAGCCGACTGACAGGGGCGTTCGGTAACACCATATATTTT
CASSRLTGAFGNTIYF
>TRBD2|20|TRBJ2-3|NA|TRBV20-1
TGCAGTGCTAGAGATCAGGGTCTAGCGGGAGGCCCCTCTAGCACAGATACGCAGTATTTT
CSARDQGLAGGPSSTDTQYF
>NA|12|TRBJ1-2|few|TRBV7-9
TGTGCCAGCAGCTTCGGAAGCGGGCTTGGGACCTTC
CASSFGSGLGTF
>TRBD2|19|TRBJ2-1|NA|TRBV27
TGTGCCAGCAGTCCAACTCGGGGACTAGCGGGAGGATCCTACAATGGGCAGTTCTTC
CASSPTRGLAGGSYNGQFF
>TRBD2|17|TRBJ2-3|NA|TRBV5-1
TGCGCCAGCAGCCCGCGGGGACTAGCGGATTACACAGATACGCAGTATTTT
CASSPRGLADYTDTQYF
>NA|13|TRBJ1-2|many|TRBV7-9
TGTGCCAGCAGTCCCGGGACTGCCTATGGCTACACCTTC
CASSPGTAYGYTF
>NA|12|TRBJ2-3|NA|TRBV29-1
TGCAGCGGGGGCGACTCCGCAGATACGCAGTATTTT
CSGGDSADTQYF
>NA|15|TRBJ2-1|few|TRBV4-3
TGCGCCAGCAGCCAGGAGCGGACCTCCTACAATGAGCAGTTCTTC
CASSQERTSYNEQFF
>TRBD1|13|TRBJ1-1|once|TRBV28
TGTGCCAGCAGAACGGGACAGAACACTGAAGCTTTCTTC
CASRTGQNTEAFF
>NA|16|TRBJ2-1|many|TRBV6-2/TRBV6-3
TGTGCCAGCAGTCCCCCGGGGGTAGCGGTTTACAATGAGCAGTTCTTC
CASSPPGVAVYNEQFF
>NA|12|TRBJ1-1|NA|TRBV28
TGTGCCAGCGGGGGTAAGAACACTGAAGCTTTCTTT
CASGGKNTEAFF
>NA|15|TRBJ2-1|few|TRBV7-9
TGTGCCAGCAGCCCTGCCTCGATGGCCTACAATGAGCAGTTCTTC
CASSPASMAYNEQFF
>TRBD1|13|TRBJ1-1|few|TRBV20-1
TGCAGTGTTAGACAGGGGGTGAACACTGAAGCTTTCTTT
CSVRQGVNTEAFF
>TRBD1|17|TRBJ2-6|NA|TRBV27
TGTGCCAGCAGTAAACAGGGGGTGCTCTCTGGGGCCAACGTCCTGACTTTC
CASSKQGVLSGANVLTF
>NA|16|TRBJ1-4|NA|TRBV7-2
TGTGCCAGCAGCTTAGCTTTGGGGTGGGCTAATGAAAAACTGTTTTTT
CASSLALGWANEKLFF
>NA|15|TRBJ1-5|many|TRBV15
TGTGCCACCAGCAGAGTGCTGGTTAGCAATCAGCCCCAGCATTTT
CATSRVLVSNQPQHF
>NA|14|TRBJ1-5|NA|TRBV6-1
TGTGCCACGGGGGGCAGGGAGGGCAATCAGCCCCAGCATTTT
CATGGREGNQPQHF
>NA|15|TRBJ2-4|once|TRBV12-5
TGTGCTAGTGCCCCGCCGGACGGACCGGTCGGCATTCAGTACTTC
CASAPPDGPVGIQYF
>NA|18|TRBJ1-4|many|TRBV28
TGTGCCAGCAGTTTAGCGGGACTGAGGCTTGCAACTAATGAAAAACTGTTTTTT
CASSLAGLRLATNEKLFF
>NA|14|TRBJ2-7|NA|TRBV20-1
TGCAGTGCTAGAGATTTCGCCGTCCTCTACGAGCAGTACTTC
CSARDFAVLYEQYF
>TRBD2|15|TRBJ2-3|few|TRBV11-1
TGTGCCAGCAGCTGGACTAGCCGTAACACAGATACGCAGTATTTT
CASSWTSRNTDTQYF